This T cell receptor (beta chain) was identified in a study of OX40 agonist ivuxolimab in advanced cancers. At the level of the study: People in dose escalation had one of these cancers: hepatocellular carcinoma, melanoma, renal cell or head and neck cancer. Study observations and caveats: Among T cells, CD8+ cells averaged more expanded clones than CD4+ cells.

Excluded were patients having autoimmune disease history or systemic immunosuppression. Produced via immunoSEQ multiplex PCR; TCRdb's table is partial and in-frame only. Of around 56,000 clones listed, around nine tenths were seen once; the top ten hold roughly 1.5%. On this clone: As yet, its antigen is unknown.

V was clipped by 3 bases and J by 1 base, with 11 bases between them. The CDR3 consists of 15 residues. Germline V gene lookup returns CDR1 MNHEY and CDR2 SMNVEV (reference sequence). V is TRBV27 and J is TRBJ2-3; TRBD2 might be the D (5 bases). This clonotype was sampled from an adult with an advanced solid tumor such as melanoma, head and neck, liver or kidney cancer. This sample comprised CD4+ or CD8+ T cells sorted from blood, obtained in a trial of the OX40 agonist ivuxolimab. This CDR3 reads CASSFTAGRTDTQYF. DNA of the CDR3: TGTGCCAGCAGTTTTACGGCGGGCCGCACAGATACGCAGTATTTT.